The 31 T cell receptor beta chains given below trace back to one sample, sequenced in a study of blood T cells in healthy people across ages. For the second PCR, which ran for roughly 6 to 12 cycles, a sample-barcoded 5' primer and a J-beta primer mix were used. TCRdb re-called the 5' RACE reads with MiXCR, one entry per CDR3 protein. The table records about 930,000 distinct CDR3 sequences, 29% of them present only once. These same records also appear under a second study, on T cells of mothers and their children.

Sequencing was done on a sample of blood. All receptors derive from a woman aged 40 to 49 in good health.

This clonotype was detected a few times. This chain joins TRBV21-1 and TRBJ2-7; TRBD1 is the table's D call, not checked against the DNA. TRBV21-1 has pseudogene status. The CDR3 length is 18 residues. CDR3 sequence: CASSKGGPRDRTSYEQYF. The CDR3 nucleotides are TGTGCCAGCAGCAAAGGGGGGCCCCGGGACAGGACCTCCTACGAGCAGTACTTC.

CDR3 loop: CASSQDGTSGETQYF. The DNA for the CDR3 is TGTGCCAGCAGCCAAGATGGGACTAGCGGCGAGACCCAGTACTTC. This chain uses TRBV4-2 with TRBJ2-5, with 11 bases that match TRBD2. This CDR3 comprises 15 residues. Trimming removed 0 bases from V and 5 bases from J; junction bases left unmatched: 2. Germline V gives CDR1 LGHNA, CDR2 YNFKEQ.

The chain couples TRBV7-2 to TRBJ2-1; TRBD2 matches at 11 bases. The length of the CDR3 is 16 residues. V was pared by 5 bases and J by 5 bases, with 8 bases of the junction left unmatched. Germline CDR1 and CDR2: SGHTA and FQGNSA. CDR3 sequence reads: CASSPRTSGSHNEQFF. The CDR3 coding sequence is TGTGCCAGCAGCCCCAGGACTAGCGGGTCCCACAATGAGCAGTTCTTC.

Concerning this clonotype: Germline and junction disagree at one end, which may indicate a read error. This chain connects TRBV6-4 to TRBJ2-5; no definite D call. CDR3 length: 16 residues. Germline-derived CDR1 and CDR2 are MRHNA and SNTAGT. CDR3 protein: CAGSDPTFRFTETQYF. CDR3 nucleotides: TGTGCCGGCAGTGACCCGACGTTTAGATTCACGGAGACCCAGTACTTC.

Comment on this clonotype: A much larger clone sits a single nucleotide away, making a read error possible. V and J are TRBV27 and TRBJ2-7; 9 positions match TRBD1. This CDR3 region has 13 residues. With 11 bases clipped from V and 4 bases from J, the junction kept 9 bases outside the gene matches. CDR1 and CDR2 (germline): MNHEY, SMNVEV (reference sequence). CDR3 loop: CAPARDRVYEQYF. In DNA form, the CDR3 reads TGTGCCCCCGCGAGGGACAGGGTTTACGAGCAGTACTTC.

The J gene is TRBJ1-5, the V gene TRBV7-8; no firm D call. Germline assignment: CDR1 SGHVS and CDR2 FQNEAQ. Trimming stripped 5 bases from V and 6 bases from J, with 14 bases between. The CDR3 is 14 residues long. As DNA, the CDR3 is TGTGCCAGCAGCGCGACGGAACTTCTTCAGCCCCAGCATTTT. It yields the protein CASSATELLQPQHF. The entire variable domain, with the rest obtained from reference TRBV7-8 and TRBJ1-5, is as follows: GAGVSQSPRYKVAKRGQDVALRCDPISGHVSLFWYQQALGQGPEFLTYFQNEAQLDKSGLPSDRFFAERPEGSVSTLKIQRTQQEDSAVYLCASSATELLQPQHFGDGTRLSIL.

In its sample, this clonotype was seen a few times. The chain carries TRBV20-1 and TRBJ2-2; tentatively, D is TRBD2 (6 bases). V lost 6 bases to trimming and J lost 2 bases, with 16 bases between them. The CDR3 runs to 15 residues. Germline V CDR1 and CDR2: DFQATT, SNEGSKA (reference sequence). The CDR3 DNA is TGCAGTGCGGAGGAGGGATCAACTAACACCGGGGAGCTGTTTTTT. This codes for CSAEEGSTNTGELFF.

This clonotype was observed a handful of times. The CDR3 here is CASRAEEKLFF. The CDR3 region has the DNA TGTGCCAGCAGGGCAGAGGAAAAACTGTTTTTT. This chain joins TRBV2 and TRBJ1-4, with D hard to call. CDR1 is SNHLY, CDR2 FYNNEI, per germline. The ends were cut back, 6 bases at V and 8 bases at J, with 7 bases in the middle. This CDR3 has 11 amino acids. The complete variable domain, with remaining parts taken from reference TRBV2 and TRBJ1-4, reads EPEVTQTPSHQVTQMGQEVILRCVPISNHLYFYWYRQILGQKVEFLVSFYNNEISEKSEIFDDQFSVERPDGSNFTLKIRSTKLEDSAMYFCASRAEEKLFFGSGTQLSVL.

About this clonotype: Its ends do not fully match the called genes, so a read error is possible. This chain uses TRBV28 with TRBJ1-2; no clear D gene. CDR1 is MDHEN, CDR2 SYDVKM, per germline. The CDR3 spans 14 residues. The CDR3 DNA sequence: TGTGCCGGCAGAACAACGGCGGCCGGGTATGGCTACACCTTC. This translates into CAGRTTAAGYGYTF.

This clonotype occurred a few times. The CDR3 DNA follows: TGTGCCAGCAGTTTTCATTTGGGGCAACTCTACGAGCAGTACTTC. This gives the protein CASSFHLGQLYEQYF. This sequence joins TRBV27 and TRBJ2-7; tentatively, D is TRBD1 (5 bases). V was pared by 3 bases and J by 3 bases, with 15 bases between. Germline assignment: CDR1 MNHEY and CDR2 SMNVEV (reference sequence). The CDR3 runs to 15 residues.

The chain employs TRBV28 and TRBJ2-6; unclear D gene. Germline values: CDR1 MDHEN, CDR2 SYDVKM. CDR3 length: 15 residues. V lost 10 bases, J lost 4 bases, and 17 bases lay in between. CDR3 amino acids: CAITENSSGANVLTF. The DNA for the CDR3 is TGTGCCATCACCGAAAACAGCTCCGGGGCCAACGTCCTGACTTTC.

Comments on this clonotype: A junction end diverges from the germline sequence, so it may reflect a read error. V usage is TRBV28 and J usage is TRBJ1-1; D gene uncertain. The CDR3 contains 14 residues. The germline CDR1 and CDR2 sequences are MDHEN and SYDVKM. CDR3 region: CASRLWRGYREAFF. In DNA, the CDR3 is TGTGCCAGCAGGTTATGGCGGGGTTATCGGGAAGCTTTCTTT. The entire variable domain, with the rest obtained from reference TRBV28 and TRBJ1-1, is as follows: DVKVTQSSRYLVKRTGEKVFLECVQDMDHENMFWYRQDPGLGLRLIYFSYDVKMKEKGDIPEGYSVSREKKERFSLILESASTNQTSMYLCASRLWRGYREAFFGQGTRLTVV.

This clonotype has only a few counts. This rearrangement joins TRBV7-2 to TRBJ1-6; D might be TRBD1 (5 bases). Trimming pared 5 bases from V and 7 bases from J, leaving 21 bases between. The CDR3 totals 17 residues. The germline CDR1 and CDR2 sequences are SGHTA and FQGNSA. The CDR3 coding sequence is TGTGCCAGCAGCCACTGGGGTTCGGGGGAGGGGAATTCACCCCTCCACTTT. It codes for CASSHWGSGEGNSPLHF.

This clonotype was recorded a few times. The chain employs TRBV28 and TRBJ1-1; D is undetermined. Germline V lookup: CDR1 MDHEN, CDR2 SYDVKM. CDR3 length: 11 amino acids. Trimming cost V 3 bases and J 12 bases, with 11 bases left between them. The CDR3 loop reads CASSLNRGTFF. In nucleotides, the CDR3 is TGTGCCAGCAGTTTGAACAGAGGGACTTTCTTT.

The V call is TRBV18, the J call TRBJ2-5; 7 nucleotides align to TRBD1. Germline V gene sequence: CDR1 KGHSH, CDR2 LQKENI. The CDR3 extends over 13 amino acids. V shed 5 bases and J 5 bases; nucleotides not matched to a gene: 5. The CDR3 spells CASSTGETETQYF. The CDR3, as DNA: TGTGCCAGCTCAACAGGGGAAACGGAGACCCAGTACTTC.

This clonotype was found a few times. The rearrangement uses TRBV9 and TRBJ2-7; tentative D call: TRBD2 (5 bases). The germline gives CDR1 SGDLS, CDR2 YYNGEE. The CDR3 is 15 amino acids. Trimming shortened V by 0 bases and J by 5 bases, and 15 bases separated the two germline ends. This CDR3 reads CASSVAVASLHEQYF. The CDR3 DNA reads TGTGCCAGCAGCGTAGCTGTCGCTAGCTTACACGAGCAGTACTTC.

The chain uses TRBV5-5 and TRBJ1-1, with a possible D match to TRBD1 (5 bases). V was pared by 1 base and J by 4 bases, with 17 bases between. The CDR3 loop spans 16 amino acids. CDR1 SGHKS and CDR2 YYEKEE come from the germline V gene (reference sequence). The CDR3 nucleotides are TGTGCCAGCAGCTTGTTTCAGGGAAGGACGAGCACTGAAGCTTTCTTT. Protein sequence: CASSLFQGRTSTEAFF.

The chain uses TRBV30 and TRBJ1-1; a possible D gene is TRBD1 (6 bases). V lost 5 bases and J 10 bases, leaving 14 bases between the germline ends. Germline V CDR1 and CDR2: GTSNPN, SVGIG (reference sequence). This CDR3 comprises 11 residues. The CDR3 spells CAWLGQIGAFF. The CDR3 DNA sequence: TGTGCCTGGCTGGGACAAATTGGAGCTTTCTTT.

A few counts support this clonotype. The CDR3 loop reads CASSLGSGGAFPEQYF. The DNA of the CDR3 is TGTGCCAGCAGCTTAGGTAGCGGGGGGGCCTTCCCCGAGCAGTACTTC. The rearrangement joins TRBV9 to TRBJ2-7; 11 bases line up with TRBD2. V was pared by 4 bases and J by 6 bases, with 12 bases of the junction left unmatched. CDR3 length: 16 residues. Germline CDR1 SGDLS, CDR2 YYNGEE.

This clonotype was counted only a few times. The chain employs TRBV6-6 and TRBJ1-2; D gene uncertain. The V end was cut by 1 base, the J end by 4 bases, with 13 bases between. This CDR3 contains 15 residues. Germline CDR1 is MNHNY and CDR2 is SVGAGI (reference sequence). The chain's CDR3 is CASSYYGRGGYGYTF. The CDR3 DNA reads as TGTGCCAGCAGTTACTACGGCCGGGGTGGCTATGGCTACACCTTC.

V is TRBV9 and J is TRBJ2-1, with TRBD1 identical over 8 bases. CDR3 length equals 15 residues. Germline V gives CDR1 SGDLS, CDR2 YYNGEE. Germline trimming cut 4 bases from V and 10 bases from J; bases unmatched to any gene: 13. CDR3 amino acids: CASSTSGQGPYEQFF. As DNA, the CDR3 is TGTGCCAGCAGCACCAGTGGACAGGGCCCCTACGAGCAGTTCTTC.

As to this clonotype: One end of the junction fails to match germline, which may point to a read error. The V gene is TRBV5-5, the J gene TRBJ1-5, with a tentative D call TRBD1 (6 bases). This CDR3 is built from 16 residues. In germline, CDR1 is SGHKS, CDR2 YYEKEE (reference sequence). This CDR3 reads CASSLVAGVGNQPQHF. CDR3 DNA sequence: TGCGCCAGCAGCTTGGTTGCAGGGGTGGGCAATCAGCCCCAGCATTTT. Using reference TRBV5-5 and TRBJ1-5 for the parts outside the CDR3, the full variable domain is DAGVTQSPTHLIKTRGQQVTLRCSPISGHKSVSWYQQVLGQGPQFIFQYYEKEERGRGNFPDRFSARQFPNYSSELNVNALLLGDSALYLCASSLVAGVGNQPQHFGDGTRLSIL.

This clonotype was seen once. Being one base from a much bigger clone, this may be a read error. The chain carries TRBV5-1 and TRBJ2-4; TRBD2 agrees at 11 bases. Germline CDR1 is SGHRS and CDR2 is YFSETQ. The V and J ends lost 4 bases and 13 bases, in that order; junction bases with no gene match: 16. The CDR3 extends over 16 amino acids. The CDR3 loop is CASSQGTSGKYNEQYF. The CDR3 coding sequence is TGCGCCAGCAGCCAAGGGACTAGCGGAAAATACAATGAGCAGTACTTC.

Points on this clonotype: This may be a read error, as it is one base from a much larger clone. The chain links TRBV6-6 to TRBJ2-5; 9 nucleotides match TRBD1. This CDR3 has 15 amino acids. The germline CDR1 and CDR2 sequences are MNHNY and SVGAGI (reference sequence). V lost 2 bases, J lost 5 bases, and 6 bases stayed unmatched. In nucleotides, the CDR3 is TGTGCCAGCAGTTACGGGGGACAGGGACGGGAGACCCAGTACTTC. It is translated as CASSYGGQGRETQYF.

The V gene is TRBV15, the J gene TRBJ2-1; possible D gene TRBD2, 5 bases. This CDR3 contains 12 residues. Trimming cost V 3 bases and J 13 bases, with 13 bases left between them. Looked up from germline, CDR1 is LNHNV and CDR2 is YYDKDF (reference sequence). DNA of the CDR3: TGTGCCACCAGCAGTCATGGGGAGACCCAGTTCTTC. This gives the protein CATSSHGETQFF.

This clonotype has ten or more counts. The chain combines TRBV5-1 with TRBJ2-1, with 13 bases identical to TRBD2. The CDR3 covers 16 residues. Germline-derived CDR1 and CDR2 are SGHRS and YFSETQ. V lost 4 bases, J lost 8 bases, and 9 bases stayed unmatched. Written as DNA, the CDR3 is TGCGCCAGCAGCACAGGGGGGACTAGCGGGGCTTATGAGCAGTTCTTC. As protein: CASSTGGTSGAYEQFF.

This clonotype was found once. CDR3 region: CASSGSYTGPSTDTQYF. The CDR3 DNA reads as TGTGCCAGCAGCGGATCTTACACAGGACCGAGCACAGATACGCAGTATTTT. The chain combines TRBV7-9 with TRBJ2-3; TRBD1 is a possible D gene (5 bases). V gave up 5 bases and J gave up 0 bases, with 18 bases separating them. Germline V gives CDR1 SEHNR, CDR2 FQNEAQ (reference sequence). The CDR3 runs to 17 residues.

The chain carries TRBV6-1 and TRBJ1-1; 7 positions match TRBD1. Trimming removed 4 bases from V and 7 bases from J; junction bases left unmatched: 12. This CDR3 is built from 15 residues. Germline loops: CDR1 MNHNS, CDR2 SASEGT. The CDR3, as DNA: TGTGCCAGCAGTGCCCGGGGGGACAGAGTTGGTGAAGCTTTCTTT. This gives the protein CASSARGDRVGEAFF.

This chain connects TRBV6-2 or TRBV6-3 to TRBJ2-7; a weak D match, TRBD2 (6 bases). V was shortened by 5 bases and J by 2 bases, with 22 bases between the two germline ends. Per the germline V gene, CDR1 is MNHEY and CDR2 is SVGEGT. The CDR3 has 17 residues. The CDR3 spells CASSRLPVGGKAYEQYF. DNA of the CDR3: TGTGCCAGCAGTCGCCTCCCAGTGGGGGGTAAGGCCTACGAGCAGTACTTC.

As concerns this clonotype: An end of the junction does not agree with germline; a read error may underlie this. The J gene is TRBJ1-2, the V gene TRBV12-3 or TRBV12-4; D is uncertain. The CDR3 has 15 amino acids. The CDR3 coding sequence is TGTGTCAGCAGTTTAGCCCGGTGGCAGTCCTATGGCTACACCTTC. The encoded protein is CVSSLARWQSYGYTF.

The J gene is TRBJ1-1, the V gene TRBV5-1, with D uncertain. The length of the CDR3 is 13 residues. CDR1 is SGHRS, CDR2 YFSETQ, per germline. V lost 7 bases, J lost 1 base, and 11 bases lay in between. The CDR3 here is CASEGLPNTEAFF. CDR3 DNA: TGCGCCAGCGAAGGGCTCCCGAACACTGAAGCTTTCTTT. Based on the CDR3 plus reference TRBV5-1 and TRBJ1-1, the full variable domain is KAGVTQTPRYLIKTRGQQVTLSCSPISGHRSVSWYQQTPGQGLQFLFEYFSETQRNKGNFPGRFSGRQFSNSRSEMNVSTLELGDSALYLCASEGLPNTEAFFGQGTRLTVV.